The 27 T cell receptor beta chains below come from one sample, sequenced in a study of cytomegalovirus exposure and HLA in healthy donors. This table comes from immunoSEQ multiplex PCR, and its TCRdb copy is limited to in-frame clones, with some not included. The sample includes about 330,000 clones, roughly 87% seen only once; the top ten take more than 0.9%. The sample taken for sequencing was PBMCs. All receptors derive from a young woman in good health and CMV-seropositive.

This clone came up once. This chain connects TRBV7-9 to TRBJ2-3; 10 nucleotides match TRBD2. The CDR3 loop spans 16 amino acids. The V and J ends lost 5 bases and 2 bases, in that order; junction bases with no gene match: 7. From germline, CDR1 is SEHNR and CDR2 FQNEAQ (reference sequence). The CDR3 sequence is CASSPQAGGHTDTQYF. The CDR3 nucleotides are TGTGCCAGCAGCCCCCAAGCGGGGGGGCACACAGATACGCAGTATTTT.

The chain links TRBV30 to TRBJ1-5; 10 bases map to TRBD1. This CDR3 has 14 residues. CDR1 and CDR2 from the germline V gene are GTSNPN and SVGIG (reference sequence). V lost 2 bases, J lost 4 bases, and 2 bases stayed unmatched. The CDR3 loop is CAWSWTGGNQPQHF. The CDR3 nucleotides read TGTGCCTGGAGTTGGACAGGGGGGAATCAGCCCCAGCATTTT.

The chain carries TRBV18 and TRBJ1-1; D unclear. V shed 6 bases and J shed 6 bases, with 11 bases lying between them. The CDR3 extends over 12 amino acids. From germline, CDR1 is KGHSH and CDR2 LQKENI. The DNA for the CDR3 is TGTGCCAGCTCCCGAAGGGAGTCTGAAGCTTTCTTT. The encoded protein is CASSRRESEAFF.

A few counts support this clone. The rearrangement joins TRBV27 to TRBJ2-7, with 7 bases fitting TRBD1. V dropped 2 bases and J dropped 3; count of bases not matched to a gene: 1. Germline values: CDR1 MNHEY, CDR2 SMNVEV (reference sequence). The length of the CDR3 is 13 residues. The CDR3 loop is CASSLGTVYEQYF. In DNA form, the CDR3 reads TGTGCCAGCAGTTTAGGGACAGTCTACGAGCAGTACTTC.

The rearrangement links TRBV29-1 to TRBJ2-3; D remains ambiguous. The CDR3 runs to 14 residues. V lost 4 bases to trimming and J lost 0 bases, with 11 bases between them. In germline, CDR1 is SQVTM, CDR2 ANQGSEA. This CDR3 reads CSVGPGSSTDTQYF. Written as DNA, the CDR3 is TGCAGCGTTGGTCCTGGGTCTAGCACAGATACGCAGTATTTT.

The chain employs TRBV6-1 and TRBJ1-5, with D unresolved. Germline CDR1 MNHNS, CDR2 SASEGT. V was trimmed by 1 base and J by 1 base, leaving 5 bases between them. The CDR3 has 14 residues. The CDR3 reads CASSEGKSNQPQHF. The CDR3 bases are TGTGCCAGCAGTGAAGGAAAGAGCAATCAGCCCCAGCATTTT.

The V call is TRBV30, the J call TRBJ2-7; the D gene is possibly TRBD1 (5 bases). V shed 0 bases and J shed 1 base, with 13 bases lying between them. Germline-derived CDR1 and CDR2 are GTSNPN and SVGIG (reference sequence). The CDR3 sequence is 15 residues long. The CDR3 DNA sequence: TGTGCCTGGAGTGTAGGTACAGGTGTGTCCTACGAGCAGTACTTC. Protein sequence: CAWSVGTGVSYEQYF.

The chain has TRBV6-1 and TRBJ2-2; a weak D match, TRBD1 (6 bases). The V and J ends lost 6 bases and 6 bases respectively, with 11 bases between them. Per the germline V gene, CDR1 is MNHNS and CDR2 is SASEGT. The CDR3 loop spans 13 amino acids. The CDR3 DNA is TGTGCCAGCAGCCCACAGGGCCCCGGGGAGCTGTTTTTT. This gives the protein CASSPQGPGELFF.

The genes are TRBV7-6 and TRBJ2-7; the match to TRBD2 covers 11 bases. Germline CDR1 reads SGHVS; CDR2 reads FNYEAQ. V lost 5 bases, J lost 0 bases, and 9 bases stayed unmatched. The CDR3 loop spans 17 amino acids. The chain's CDR3 is CASSNGLAGAGSYEQYF. Here the CDR3 DNA reads TGTGCCAGCAGCAACGGACTAGCGGGCGCCGGCTCCTACGAGCAGTACTTC.

This chain links TRBV29-1 with TRBJ2-6; D unresolved. Germline CDR1 is SQVTM and CDR2 is ANQGSEA. The CDR3 consists of 15 residues. V was clipped by 0 bases and J by 0 bases, with 6 bases between them. The CDR3 coding sequence is TGCAGCGTTGAAGATCTGGGCTCTGGGGCCAACGTCCTGACTTTC. Translating it yields CSVEDLGSGANVLTF.

For the CDR3, the DNA is TGTGCCAGCAGTTCCCAGGGGCCCCCCTACGAGCAGTACTTC. Translated: CASSSQGPPYEQYF. The V gene is TRBV27, the J gene TRBJ2-7, with D possibly TRBD1 on 6 matching bases. This CDR3 is 14 amino acids long. Germline CDR1 MNHEY, CDR2 SMNVEV (reference sequence). Trimming pared 4 bases from V and 2 bases from J, leaving 12 bases between.

In the case of this clone: Different DNA sequences within this sample yield the same CDR3. J is TRBJ1-2 and V is TRBV5-1; D possibly corresponds to TRBD1 (6 bases). V was shortened by 1 base and J by 5 bases, with 12 bases between the two germline ends. Germline CDR1 SGHRS, CDR2 YFSETQ. This CDR3 contains 14 residues. CDR3 region: CASSLTGGRYGYTF. In DNA, the CDR3 is TGCGCCAGCAGCTTGACGGGGGGCAGGTATGGCTACACCTTC.

CDR3 amino acids: CASSIAGEGYGYTF. Written as DNA, the CDR3 is TGTGCCAGTAGTATCGCGGGTGAGGGATATGGCTACACCTTC. V gene TRBV19 combines with J gene TRBJ1-2; no reliable D call. The CDR3 length is 14 residues. CDR1 and CDR2 (germline): LNHDA, SQIVND (reference sequence). Trimming pared 3 bases from V and 5 bases from J, leaving 13 bases between.

For this clone: Other DNA sequences in the sample encode the same CDR3. The V gene is TRBV27, the J gene TRBJ2-7; 7 bases are a match to TRBD2. The CDR3 runs to 12 residues. V gave up 6 bases and J gave up 4 bases; unmatched junction bases: 3. CDR1 MNHEY and CDR2 SMNVEV come from the germline V gene (reference sequence). CDR3 sequence: CASSPGGYEQYF. The CDR3 DNA reads as TGTGCCAGCAGCCCCGGGGGGTACGAGCAGTACTTC.

The rearrangement uses TRBV5-1 and TRBJ2-1; tentatively, D is TRBD1 (6 bases). The germline gives CDR1 SGHRS, CDR2 YFSETQ. The CDR3 extends over 15 amino acids. Deletions cut 4 bases from V and 5 bases from J, with 16 bases between. The chain's CDR3 is CASSETGQTNNEQFF. CDR3 nucleotide sequence: TGCGCCAGCAGCGAGACCGGACAGACCAACAATGAGCAGTTCTTC.

The V and J genes are TRBV5-4 and TRBJ1-1; D not certain. This CDR3 contains 13 residues. Trimming pared 1 base from V and 8 bases from J, leaving 12 bases between. Per the germline V gene, CDR1 is SGHNT and CDR2 is YYREEE (reference sequence). This CDR3 is CASSLPPGLEAFF. DNA of the CDR3: TGTGCCAGCAGCTTGCCCCCAGGTCTGGAAGCTTTCTTT. The full variable domain, in which reference TRBV5-4 and TRBJ1-1 provide the parts outside the CDR3, is ETGVTQSPTHLIKTRGQQVTLRCSSQSGHNTVSWYQQALGQGPQFIFQYYREEENGRGNFPPRFSGLQFPNYSSELNVNALELDDSALYLCASSLPPGLEAFFGQGTRLTVV.

The chain recombines TRBV5-6 with TRBJ1-5; D is unclear. Trimming took 1 base from V and 0 from J, leaving 8 bases between them. CDR3 length: 15 residues. Germline CDR1 is SGHDT and CDR2 is YYEEEE. This chain's CDR3 is CASSLWSYSNQPQHF. DNA of the CDR3: TGTGCCAGCAGCTTGTGGTCCTATAGCAATCAGCCCCAGCATTTT. The full variable domain, rest sourced from reference TRBV5-6 and TRBJ1-5, is DAGVTQSPTHLIKTRGQQVTLRCSPKSGHDTVSWYQQALGQGPQFIFQYYEEEERQRGNFPDRFSGHQFPNYSSELNVNALLLGDSALYLCASSLWSYSNQPQHFGDGTRLSIL.

The chain is built from TRBV30 and TRBJ2-7, with D maybe TRBD1 (6 bases). The germline V gene has CDR1 GTSNPN and CDR2 SVGIG (reference sequence). V lost 2 bases, J lost 1 base, and 15 bases lay in between. The CDR3 is 15 amino acids. CDR3 coding DNA: TGTGCCTGGAGTTCCATAAACAGGGATTCCTACGAGCAGTACTTC. Translating gives CAWSSINRDSYEQYF.

J is TRBJ1-5 and V is TRBV27, with 7 bases fitting TRBD1. This CDR3 is 18 amino acids long. The junction had 10 bases not matched to a gene; V was cut back by 2 bases and J by 0 bases. Per germline, CDR1 MNHEY and CDR2 SMNVEV (reference sequence). CDR3 bases: TGTGCCAGCAGTTTAGCCCGGGACAGACTTATTAGCAATCAGCCCCAGCATTTT. It is translated as CASSLARDRLISNQPQHF.

This clone was observed a single time. The chain recombines TRBV6-1 with TRBJ2-1; 9 bases match TRBD2. V dropped 4 bases and J dropped 4; count of bases not matched to a gene: 5. The CDR3 is 15 residues long. The V gene's germline CDR1 is MNHNS and CDR2 SASEGT. The CDR3 coding sequence is TGTGCCAGCAGTGCGCGGGAGGGCCTATACAATGAGCAGTTCTTC. Its protein is CASSAREGLYNEQFF.

This chain joins TRBV27 and TRBJ1-2; D gene unclear. With 2 bases removed from V and 0 bases from J, the gap between germline ends came to 10 bases. Germline lookup yields CDR1 MNHEY and CDR2 SMNVEV (reference sequence). The CDR3 loop spans 15 amino acids. CDR3 protein: CASSLRAATNYGYTF. The CDR3 DNA follows: TGTGCCAGCAGTTTAAGGGCAGCTACTAACTATGGCTACACCTTC.

This rearrangement joins TRBV10-3 to TRBJ2-1; 10 bases map to TRBD2. Germline CDR1 and CDR2: ENHRY and SYGVKD. After removal of 3 bases from V and 9 bases from J, the junction contained 8 bases not matched to a gene. The CDR3 is 15 amino acids. CDR3 protein: CAISERLAGASEQFF. Written as DNA, the CDR3 is TGTGCCATCAGTGAAAGGCTAGCGGGAGCCTCTGAGCAGTTCTTC.

The gene calls are TRBV5-1 and TRBJ2-1; 8 bases map to TRBD2. The CDR3 contains 18 residues. The germline gives CDR1 SGHRS, CDR2 YFSETQ. With 0 bases clipped from V and 6 bases from J, the junction kept 14 bases outside the gene matches. The chain's CDR3 is CASSLDPSGPRTRNEQFF. The CDR3 nucleotides read TGCGCCAGCAGCTTGGATCCTAGCGGGCCCCGGACCCGCAATGAGCAGTTCTTC.

The chain has TRBV30 and TRBJ1-2; D is ambiguous. V was cut by 0 bases and J by 8 bases, with 7 bases left in between. Germline assignment: CDR1 GTSNPN and CDR2 SVGIG (reference sequence). The CDR3 is 11 residues long. DNA of the CDR3: TGTGCCTGGAGTGTATCGGGAGGCTACACCTTC. Protein sequence: CAWSVSGGYTF. Supplemented by reference TRBV30 and TRBJ1-2, the full variable domain reads SQTIHQWPATLVQPVGSPLSLECTVEGTSNPNLYWYRQAAGRGLQLLFYSVGIGQISSEVPQNLSASRPQDRQFILSSKKLLLSDSGFYLCAWSVSGGYTFGSGTRLTVV.

The rearrangement joins TRBV2 to TRBJ2-3; the D is unclear. This CDR3 is 14 amino acids long. Trimming took off 7 bases at V and 3 bases at J, with 14 bases between the two ends. From germline, CDR1 is SNHLY and CDR2 FYNNEI. The CDR3 loop reads CASNLPGQTDTQYF. CDR3 bases: TGTGCCAGCAATCTGCCAGGTCAGACAGATACGCAGTATTTT.

This chain joins TRBV28 and TRBJ2-7, with 10 bases lining up with TRBD1. CDR3 length: 16 amino acids. The germline V gene has CDR1 MDHEN and CDR2 SYDVKM. The trim removed 6 bases at V and 0 bases at J, leaving 8 bases unmatched. The CDR3 region is CASSSGQGLSSYEQYF. CDR3 nucleotides: TGTGCCAGCAGCTCGGGACAGGGGCTAAGCTCCTACGAGCAGTACTTC.

This chain connects TRBV30 to TRBJ1-1, with 7 bases identical to TRBD1. J gave up 3 bases and V 2 bases, and 0 bases lay outside the gene matches. The germline gives CDR1 GTSNPN, CDR2 SVGIG (reference sequence). The CDR3 loop spans 12 amino acids. CDR3 sequence (DNA): TGTGCCTGGAGTCAGGGGGACACTGAAGCTTTCTTT. Amino acids: CAWSQGDTEAFF.